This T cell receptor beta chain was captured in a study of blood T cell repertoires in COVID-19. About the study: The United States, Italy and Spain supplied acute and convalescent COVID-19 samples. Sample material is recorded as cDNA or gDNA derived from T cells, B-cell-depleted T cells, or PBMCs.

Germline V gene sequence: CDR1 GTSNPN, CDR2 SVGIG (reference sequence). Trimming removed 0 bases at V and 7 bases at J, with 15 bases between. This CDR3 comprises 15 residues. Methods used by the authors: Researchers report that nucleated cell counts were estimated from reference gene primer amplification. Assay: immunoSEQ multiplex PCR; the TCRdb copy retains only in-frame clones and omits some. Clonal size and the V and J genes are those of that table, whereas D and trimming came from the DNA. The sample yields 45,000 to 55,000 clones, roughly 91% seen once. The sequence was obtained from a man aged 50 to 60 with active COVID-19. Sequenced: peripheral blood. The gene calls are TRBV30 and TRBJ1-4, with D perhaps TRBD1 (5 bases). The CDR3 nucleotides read TGTGCCTGGAGTGTTAATCTCGGGGGGTTTGAAAAACTGTTTTTT. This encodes CAWSVNLGGFEKLFF.